These 26 T cell receptor beta chains were sequenced from one sample in a study of blood T cell repertoires in COVID-19. The data were produced by immunoSEQ multiplex PCR, yet TCRdb's version contains in-frame clones alone and is incomplete. The sample records about 200,000 clones, roughly 83% being singletons. The sample comprised peripheral blood. The receptor set was obtained from a man aged 40-49 years with acute or convalescent COVID-19.

The genes are TRBV5-6 and TRBJ2-2; no reliable D call. CDR1 is SGHDT, CDR2 YYEEEE, per germline. The ends were cut back, 2 bases at V and 6 bases at J, with 8 bases in the middle. The CDR3 contains 13 residues. The CDR3: CASSFPIAGELFF. The CDR3 region has the DNA TGTGCCAGCAGCTTCCCCATAGCCGGGGAGCTGTTTTTT. Complete variable domain (other parts from reference TRBV5-6 and TRBJ2-2): DAGVTQSPTHLIKTRGQQVTLRCSPKSGHDTVSWYQQALGQGPQFIFQYYEEEERQRGNFPDRFSGHQFPNYSSELNVNALLLGDSALYLCASSFPIAGELFFGEGSRLTVL.

Comment on this clone: The sample has other DNA sequences that encode this CDR3 too. The chain has TRBV10-3 and TRBJ1-5; D is undetermined. V was clipped by 5 bases and J by 3 bases, with 8 bases between them. Germline V gene lookup returns CDR1 ENHRY and CDR2 SYGVKD. CDR3 length: 13 residues. CDR3 coding DNA: TGTGCCATCAGTAGGGAGGACAATCAGCCCCAGCATTTT. It translates to CAISREDNQPQHF.

This chain links TRBV5-4 with TRBJ1-4; no reliable D call. CDR3 size: 15 residues. The V end lost 0 bases, the J end lost 7 bases, and 13 bases lay between the germline ends. The germline gives CDR1 SGHNT, CDR2 YYREEE (reference sequence). CDR3 in DNA: TGTGCCAGCAGCTTGGAGGGAGGGAGAGGTGAAAAACTGTTTTTT. It encodes CASSLEGGRGEKLFF. The full variable domain, in which reference TRBV5-4 and TRBJ1-4 provide the parts outside the CDR3, is ETGVTQSPTHLIKTRGQQVTLRCSSQSGHNTVSWYQQALGQGPQFIFQYYREEENGRGNFPPRFSGLQFPNYSSELNVNALELDDSALYLCASSLEGGRGEKLFFGSGTQLSVL.

The chain links TRBV6-5 to TRBJ2-1, with D possibly being TRBD2 (5 bases). The V gene's germline CDR1 is MNHEY and CDR2 SVGAGI. Trimming left V 7 bases short and J 10 bases short, with 14 bases between. CDR3 size: 12 residues. CDR3 sequence: CASMASYGEQFF. CDR3 coding DNA: TGTGCCAGCATGGCTAGCTACGGGGAGCAGTTCTTC.

This clone was seen once. This chain joins TRBV7-9 and TRBJ2-7; 11 bases fit TRBD1. Germline CDR1 SEHNR, CDR2 FQNEAQ (reference sequence). Germline trimming cut 1 base from V and 9 bases from J; bases unmatched to any gene: 5. The CDR3 is 14 residues long. CDR3 DNA sequence: TGTGCCAGCAGCTTAGAGCGGACAGGGGGCTGGCAGTACTTC. It yields the protein CASSLERTGGWQYF. Looking up the rest from reference TRBV7-9 and TRBJ2-7 gives the full variable domain: DTGVSQNPRHKITKRGQNVTFRCDPISEHNRLYWYRQTLGQGPEFLTYFQNEAQLEKSRLLSDRFSAERPKGSFSTLEIQRTEQGDSAMYLCASSLERTGGWQYFGPGTRLTVT.

The chain recombines TRBV19 with TRBJ1-5; 9 bases line up with TRBD1. This CDR3 comprises 16 residues. V dropped 4 bases and J dropped 3; count of bases not matched to a gene: 7. Germline CDR1 and CDR2: LNHDA and SQIVND (reference sequence). The CDR3 nucleotides are TGTGCCAGTAGTACAACGACAGGGGGATTCAATCAGCCCCAGCATTTT. This codes for CASSTTTGGFNQPQHF.

CDR3 DNA: TGCGCCAGCAGCCAGGGACAGGGCCCTAATGAAAAACTGTTTTTT. It codes for CASSQGQGPNEKLFF. The chain uses TRBV4-3 and TRBJ1-4; 9 bases map to TRBD1. CDR3 length: 15 amino acids. Germline-derived CDR1 and CDR2 are LGHNA and YSLEER. Unmatched junction bases numbered 2, after V lost 3 bases and J lost 3 bases.

V gene TRBV5-4 combines with J gene TRBJ2-3; TRBD2 aligns across 7 bases. After removal of 0 bases from V and 4 bases from J, the junction contained 8 bases not matched to a gene. Germline lookup yields CDR1 SGHNT and CDR2 YYREEE (reference sequence). The CDR3 has 16 amino acids. DNA of the CDR3: TGTGCCAGCAGCTTGGAGGTGGCGGGAGTGGCAGATACGCAGTATTTT. Encoded protein: CASSLEVAGVADTQYF.

This sequence joins TRBV7-2 and TRBJ1-1; 11 bases fit TRBD1. The CDR3 has 15 amino acids. Trimming removed 8 bases from V and 0 bases from J; junction bases left unmatched: 5. Germline loops: CDR1 SGHTA, CDR2 FQGNSA. This CDR3 is CASRDRGTMNTEAFF. The CDR3 bases are TGTGCCAGCCGGGACAGGGGGACAATGAACACTGAAGCTTTCTTT.

About this clone itself: The sample carries other DNA sequences with the same CDR3. The chain links TRBV5-1 to TRBJ1-1; 8 nucleotides match TRBD1. CDR1 SGHRS and CDR2 YFSETQ come from the germline V gene. The CDR3 length is 14 residues. V was pared by 4 bases and J by 1 base, with 3 bases of the junction left unmatched. The CDR3 loop reads CASSPGQGNTEAFF. The CDR3 DNA reads as TGCGCCAGCAGCCCAGGACAGGGGAACACTGAAGCTTTCTTT.

J is TRBJ2-3 and V is TRBV2, with D tentatively TRBD2 (6 bases). This CDR3 is 16 amino acids long. V was shortened by 4 bases and J by 3 bases, with 17 bases between the two germline ends. Germline CDR1 SNHLY, CDR2 FYNNEI. The CDR3 DNA is TGTGCCAGCAGTGTTGGTAGCGGAGCGCGTACAGATACGCAGTATTTT. It specifies CASSVGSGARTDTQYF.

The V gene is TRBV2, the J gene TRBJ1-1; TRBD1 matches at 7 bases. Unmatched junction bases numbered 9, after V lost 6 bases and J lost 11 bases. Germline V lookup: CDR1 SNHLY, CDR2 FYNNEI. CDR3 length: 12 amino acids. The CDR3 spells CASSRGQVRAFF. The CDR3 nucleotides read TGTGCCAGCAGCCGAGGACAGGTTCGGGCTTTCTTT.

The J gene is TRBJ1-5, the V gene TRBV6-1, with D maybe TRBD1 (5 bases). Germline assignment: CDR1 MNHNS and CDR2 SASEGT. Trimming removed 4 bases at V and 0 bases at J, with 19 bases between. This CDR3 has 18 residues. CDR3 coding DNA: TGTGCCAGCAGTGGCGGGACCGCAGCCCCATATAGCAATCAGCCCCAGCATTTT. Its protein is CASSGGTAAPYSNQPQHF.

The chain joins TRBV7-9 to TRBJ1-6; the D is unclear. Trimming removed 3 bases from V and 8 bases from J, with 11 bases in between. Germline CDR1 and CDR2: SEHNR and FQNEAQ (reference sequence). The CDR3 runs 14 residues. The CDR3, as DNA: TGTGCCAGCAGCTTTGGGCCGCCAGATTCACCCCTCCACTTT. It is translated as CASSFGPPDSPLHF.

This clone has a single count. V is TRBV10-3 and J is TRBJ1-2, with 10 bases identical to TRBD1. In germline, CDR1 is ENHRY, CDR2 SYGVKD. CDR3 length: 13 residues. The J segment lost 3 bases and the V segment lost 9 bases, leaving 4 bases of the junction unmatched. The DNA of the CDR3 is TGTGCCATAAGGACAGGGGGTGACTATGGCTACACCTTC. Residues: CAIRTGGDYGYTF.

This clone was observed a single time. The rearrangement links TRBV19 to TRBJ1-2, with TRBD1 matching over 12 bases. This CDR3 region has 15 residues. After removal of 4 bases from V and 4 bases from J, the junction contained 4 bases not matched to a gene. Germline assignment: CDR1 LNHDA and CDR2 SQIVND (reference sequence). CDR3 nucleotides: TGTGCCAGTAGTAGGGACAGGGGGCGGTCCTATGGCTACACCTTC. This translates into CASSRDRGRSYGYTF.

The CDR3 is CASSLETSEFNEQFF. CDR3 nucleotide sequence: TGTGCCAGCAGCTTAGAAACTAGCGAGTTCAATGAGCAGTTCTTC. The chain joins TRBV7-8 to TRBJ2-1; TRBD2 matches 7 bases. Germline CDR1 is SGHVS and CDR2 is FQNEAQ. The CDR3 loop spans 15 amino acids. With 1 base clipped from V and 6 bases from J, the junction kept 6 bases outside the gene matches. The whole variable domain, remainder taken from reference TRBV7-8 and TRBJ2-1, is GAGVSQSPRYKVAKRGQDVALRCDPISGHVSLFWYQQALGQGPEFLTYFQNEAQLDKSGLPSDRFFAERPEGSVSTLKIQRTQQEDSAVYLCASSLETSEFNEQFFGPGTRLTVL.

The rearrangement joins TRBV2 to TRBJ1-4, with 10 nucleotides matching TRBD1. V gave up 7 bases and J gave up 8 bases; unmatched junction bases: 10. CDR1 is SNHLY, CDR2 FYNNEI, per germline. This CDR3 is built from 15 residues. The CDR3 is CASTEGTGVGEKLFF. CDR3 nucleotide sequence: TGTGCCAGCACCGAGGGGACAGGGGTAGGAGAAAAACTGTTTTTT.

This clone was observed a few times. The J gene is TRBJ2-1, the V gene TRBV12-3 or TRBV12-4; TRBD1 is a possible D gene (5 bases). V lost 4 bases and J lost 5, with 9 bases in between. The CDR3 covers 13 residues. Here the CDR3 DNA reads TGTGCCAGCAGTTCCGCCAGGGACAATGAGCAGTTCTTC. Encoded protein: CASSSARDNEQFF.

The chain uses TRBV13 and TRBJ2-3; 9 bases are shared with TRBD2. CDR1 is PRHDT and CDR2 is FYEKMQ in the germline V gene (reference sequence). With 0 bases clipped from V and 0 bases from J, the junction kept 1 base outside the gene matches. CDR3 length equals 16 residues. CDR3 protein: CASSLGLAGSTDTQYF. The CDR3 bases are TGTGCCAGCAGCTTAGGTCTAGCGGGAAGCACAGATACGCAGTATTTT.

The rearrangement links TRBV5-1 to TRBJ1-1, with 7 bases identical to TRBD1. The CDR3 sequence is 14 residues long. Losses at the gene ends were 3 bases for V and 0 bases for J; bases not matched to a gene: 2. Germline CDR1 is SGHRS and CDR2 is YFSETQ. The chain's CDR3 is CASSYTGVNTEAFF. For the CDR3, the DNA is TGCGCCAGCAGCTATACAGGGGTGAACACTGAAGCTTTCTTT.

The V call is TRBV10-3, the J call TRBJ1-2; TRBD1 might be the D (5 bases). This CDR3 spans 17 amino acids. Between the trimmed V and J ends, which lost 0 bases and 6 bases, there was a span of 20 bases. CDR1 is ENHRY, CDR2 SYGVKD, per germline. The chain's CDR3 is CAISESFGRGEEDGYTF. CDR3 DNA: TGTGCCATCAGTGAGTCGTTCGGGAGAGGGGAGGAGGATGGCTACACCTTC.

This clone was detected a few times. The chain couples TRBV28 to TRBJ1-2, with a tentative D call TRBD1 (6 bases). The CDR3 covers 17 residues. With 7 bases removed from V and 8 bases from J, the gap between germline ends came to 29 bases. Germline values: CDR1 MDHEN, CDR2 SYDVKM. DNA for the CDR3: TGTGCCAGCAAATTAAGGGGGAACAGGGCGGGTCGTATCGGCTACACCTTC. Its protein product is CASKLRGNRAGRIGYTF.

The chain is built from TRBV5-1 and TRBJ2-3; perhaps TRBD2 as D (6 bases). The CDR3 has 15 residues. Germline V CDR1 and CDR2: SGHRS, YFSETQ. Trimming removed 3 bases at V and 4 bases at J, with 15 bases between. The chain's CDR3 is CASSSPGPGADTQYF. Here the CDR3 DNA reads TGCGCCAGCAGCTCCCCGGGACCGGGGGCAGATACGCAGTATTTT.

This sequence joins TRBV5-1 and TRBJ2-7; TRBD1 matches 10 bases. Germline CDR1 reads SGHRS; CDR2 reads YFSETQ. Trimming removed 3 bases from V and 11 bases from J; junction bases left unmatched: 11. The CDR3 consists of 14 residues. The DNA of the CDR3 is TGCGCCAGCAGCTCGGGATCAGACAGGGGGCTGAAGTACTTC. It specifies CASSSGSDRGLKYF.

The gene calls are TRBV18 and TRBJ1-2, with 8 bases fitting TRBD1. Germline V gene lookup returns CDR1 KGHSH and CDR2 LQKENI. This CDR3 spans 16 amino acids. Trimming removed 2 bases from V and 4 bases from J; junction bases left unmatched: 9. Written as DNA, the CDR3 is TGTGCCAGCTCACCAGAGACAGGGGTTGGTGGCTATGGCTACACCTTC. The encoded protein is CASSPETGVGGYGYTF.